This T cell receptor beta chain emerged from a study of memory CD4+ T cells and cytomegalovirus serostatus. Findings and caveats of the study: CD4+ memory repertoires contained about 40% of the roughly 160 reported CMV TCRbeta sequences.

After removal of 5 bases from V and 5 bases from J, the junction contained 4 bases not matched to a gene. Germline V lookup: CDR1 SEHNR, CDR2 FQNEAQ (reference sequence). The length of the CDR3 is 15 residues. Single viable CD3+CD4+CD8-CD45RO+ cells were sorted as the memory CD4+ T cells. The repertoire was sequenced with immunoSEQ multiplex PCR; TCRdb's copy has only in-frame clones and lacks some. The table shows tens of thousands of clones, with approximately 71% occurring only once. A remark on this clone: Its cognate antigen is unknown.

The receptor was derived from an adult in good health and CMV-seronegative. The sequencing input was memory CD4+ T cells from blood. J is TRBJ2-2 and V is TRBV7-9; 11 bases fit TRBD1. The CDR3 region has the DNA TGTGCCAGCAGCGGCCGGGACAGGGGGACCGGGGAGCTGTTTTTT. It translates to CASSGRDRGTGELFF.